This is a list of T cell receptor beta chains from one sample in a study of response to subunit inactivated influenza vaccine. TCRdb re-called the RT-PCR reads through MiXCR, storing one row per CDR3 protein. The sample contains about 570,000 distinct CDR3 sequences, roughly 10% of which appear only once. A further study also used this sample, focusing on T cells expressing NK-cell markers.

The sequenced sample was PBMCs from blood, obtained on the day of vaccination. Receptors were obtained from a man in his fifties or sixties who received an inactivated influenza vaccine. Each CDR3 is given with its conserved first and last residue. Fields, in order: V gene, clone size, D gene, J gene, CDR3 DNA, CDR3 protein. A D gene is named only where the DNA matches it firmly. Not every row has a clone size; where given, it reads once, few, many or a size class.

TRBV9	NA	NA	TRBJ2-6	TGTGCCAGCAGCGTAGGGACAGCGATTGGCAACGTCCTGACTTTC	CASSVGTAIGNVLTF
TRBV12-3/TRBV12-4	few	TRBD1	TRBJ2-1	TGTGCCAGCAGTAACGACAGGGGGGCCAATGAGCAGTTCTTC	CASSNDRGANEQFF
TRBV12-3/TRBV12-4	NA	NA	TRBJ1-5	TGTGCCAGCAGCCCGGAGAGGGGGGCCCAGCATTTT	CASSPERGAQHF
TRBV20-1	NA	NA	TRBJ2-3	TGCAGTGCTAGAGATTCGGTCGGGGACACAGATACGCAGTATTTT	CSARDSVGDTDTQYF
TRBV6-5	few	NA	TRBJ2-7	TGTGCCAGCAGTTACTCGATTTCAGGGGCCGACTCCTACGAGCAGTACTTC	CASSYSISGADSYEQYF
TRBV20-1	few	NA	TRBJ2-1	TGCAGTGGACGTTATTTGAATGAGCAGTTCTTC	CSGRYLNEQFF
TRBV12-3/TRBV12-4	few	TRBD1	TRBJ2-7	TGTGCCAGCAGTTTAGCGGGGGGACAGGCACGCGAGCAGTACTTC	CASSLAGGQAREQYF
TRBV28	few	TRBD1	TRBJ1-6	TGTGCCAGCAGTTGGACAGGAGGCAATTCACCCCTCCACTTT	CASSWTGGNSPLHF
TRBV12-3/TRBV12-4	many	TRBD2	TRBJ2-1	TGTGCCAGCAGTTTAGGACTAGCGGGCAATGAGCAGTTCTTC	CASSLGLAGNEQFF
TRBV29-1	NA	NA	TRBJ1-1	TGCAGCGTGGCCCCCCGGGGGAGTGGTGCTGAAGCTTTCTTT	CSVAPRGSGAEAFF
TRBV12-3/TRBV12-4	few	TRBD1	TRBJ2-4	TGTGCCGTCAACCAGGGGGACATTCAGTACTTC	CAVNQGDIQYF
TRBV11-2	few	TRBD1	TRBJ2-3	TGTGCCAGCAGCTTCTCGACAGGGACCGCAGATACGCAGTATTTT	CASSFSTGTADTQYF
TRBV28	many	NA	TRBJ2-1	TGTGCCAGCAGAGCCCAGGGTGAGCAGTTCTTC	CASRAQGEQFF
TRBV5-5	few	NA	TRBJ2-5	TGTGCCAGCAGTACGGGCTGGGGGGAGTACTTC	CASSTGWGEYF
TRBV10-3	NA	NA	TRBJ1-5	TGTGCCATCGCCCATTCCCCAGGGGATCAGCCCCAGCATTTT	CAIAHSPGDQPQHF
TRBV5-1	many	TRBD1	TRBJ2-7	TGCGCCAGCAGTCCACCGGGACAGGGTTGGTCCGAGCAGTACTTC	CASSPPGQGWSEQYF
TRBV12-3/TRBV12-4	few	TRBD2	TRBJ2-7	TGTGCCAGCAGGGCTCAGCGGGAGGGCTCCGAGCAGTACTTC	CASRAQREGSEQYF
TRBV5-1	many	TRBD2	TRBJ2-1	TGCGCCAGCAGCTTGGAGGCTAGCGGCTACAATGAGCAGTTCTTC	CASSLEASGYNEQFF
TRBV4-3	few	TRBD2	TRBJ2-2	TGCGCCAGCAGCCAAGATGGTGGGAGGGTAGGCGGGGAGCTGTTTTTT	CASSQDGGRVGGELFF
TRBV7-8	few	NA	TRBJ2-5	TGTGCCAGCCTGGGAACAGCGGGACACGGGGAGACCCAGTACTTC	CASLGTAGHGETQYF
TRBV4-3	few	TRBD1	TRBJ2-2	TGCGCCAGCAGCCAAACAGGGGTCGGGGCCGGGGAGCTGTTTTTT	CASSQTGVGAGELFF
TRBV12-3/TRBV12-4	few	NA	TRBJ2-6	TGTGCCAGCAGTTTATCCTACTCTGGGGCCAACGTCCTGACTTTC	CASSLSYSGANVLTF
TRBV20-1	many	NA	TRBJ2-7	TGCAGTGCTAGATCTCTGACAGAGGAGTACTTC	CSARSLTEEYF
TRBV29-1	NA	NA	TRBJ2-2	TGCAGCGTCAAGGGAGCAACCGGGGAGCTGTTTTTT	CSVKGATGELFF
TRBV20-1	NA	NA	TRBJ2-7	TGCAGTGCTAGAGAACTAGGAGGTTCCTACGAGCAGTACTTC	CSARELGGSYEQYF
TRBV6-1	NA	TRBD1	TRBJ2-5	TGTGCCAGCAGCCGGAGGACAGGGGGTTTTTCCAGTGCGGGAGAGACCCAGTACTTC	CASSRRTGGFSSAGETQYF
TRBV15	many	NA	TRBJ1-1	TGTGCCACCAGCAGAGAGTCAATTGAAGCTTTCTTT	CATSRESIEAFF
TRBV6-1	NA	TRBD1	TRBJ1-1	TGTGCCAGCAGTAAACCGCGGGACAGGGTATGGAACACTGAAGCTTTCTTT	CASSKPRDRVWNTEAFF
TRBV12-3/TRBV12-4	NA	NA	TRBJ1-1	TGTGCCAGCAGTACCCGGGCCCGGGCCACTGAAGCTTTCTTT	CASSTRARATEAFF
TRBV7-8	many	NA	TRBJ1-5	TGTGCCAGCAGCTTACCAGGGGGCAATCAGCCCCAGCATTTT	CASSLPGGNQPQHF
TRBV18	few	TRBD1	TRBJ2-2	TGTGCCAGCTCACCACCCGGGACAGGGAACACCGGGGAGCTGTTTTTT	CASSPPGTGNTGELFF
TRBV5-1	NA	TRBD2	TRBJ2-3	TGCGCCAGCAGCCTCGAAGTCCGGGAGGGCCAAGATACGCAGTATTTT	CASSLEVREGQDTQYF
TRBV5-5	few	TRBD1	TRBJ2-5	TGTGCCAGCAGCCGGGGACAGGGGGCAGAGACCCAGTACTTC	CASSRGQGAETQYF
TRBV6-5	NA	NA	TRBJ2-7	TGTGCCAGCAGTTCCCCGACAGGTTTAGACTACGAGCAGTACTTC	CASSSPTGLDYEQYF